This TCR beta chain was found in a study of blood T cell repertoires in COVID-19. Study at large: The origin of the acute and convalescent COVID-19 samples was the United States, Italy and Spain. T cells, B-cell-depleted T cells, or PBMCs supplied cDNA or gDNA.

Repertoires were generated with immunoSEQ multiplex PCR, while TCRdb's copy carries only in-frame clones and drops some. Among hundreds of thousands of clones listed, 90% to 95% were seen once. Trimming cost V 7 bases and J 8 bases, with 14 bases left between them. The CDR3 is 13 amino acids. The clonotype comes from a young woman who had recovered from COVID-19. The sequenced sample consisted of peripheral blood. The chain is built from TRBV12-3 or TRBV12-4 and TRBJ1-4; D is uncertain. In nucleotides, the CDR3 is TGTGCCAGCATACGACGGGGAGGAGAAAAACTGTTTTTT. It specifies CASIRRGGEKLFF.